This T cell receptor (beta chain) is from a study of blood T cell repertoires in COVID-19. Study details: Acute and convalescent COVID-19 samples came from the United States, Italy and Spain. T cells, B-cell-depleted T cells, or PBMCs provided the cDNA or gDNA that served as material.

Germline CDR1 is SGHAT and CDR2 is FQDESV (reference sequence). V dropped 5 bases and J dropped 6; count of bases not matched to a gene: 12. This CDR3 has 15 residues. Authors' data handling: It was from reference gene primer amplification that nucleated cell counts were estimated. Data came from immunoSEQ multiplex PCR; TCRdb stores just in-frame clones and leaves some out. V and J calls and clone size are those listed in that table; D and trimming were worked out from the DNA. This sample has over 130,000 clones, with around 84% found just once. The sequence came from a human donor in a cohort sampled during active COVID-19. The source material was peripheral blood. The chain carries TRBV11-1 and TRBJ2-5; TRBD1 aligns across 7 bases. Here the CDR3 reads CASSPGTAAAKTQYF. CDR3 in DNA: TGTGCCAGCAGCCCCGGGACAGCGGCGGCAAAGACCCAGTACTTC. The variable domain in full, with the rest retrieved from reference TRBV11-1 and TRBJ2-5, is EAEVAQSPRYKITEKSQAVAFWCDPISGHATLYWYRQILGQGPELLVQFQDESVVDDSQLPKDRFSAERLKGVDSTLKIQPAELGDSAMYLCASSPGTAAAKTQYFGPGTRLLVL.